The next 27 T cell receptor beta chains were all read from a single sample in a study of human T cells and chemical hapten exposure. Using its own MiXCR run on the RACE reads, TCRdb lists one record per CDR3 protein. The table records some 110,000 distinct CDR3 sequences, around 35% of them present only once. Time point denoted: patch test 3, about 24 weeks after DPC sensitization. The treatment was: therapeutic diphenylcyclopropenone sensitization with weekly scalp DPC. The sequencing used whole blood, collected in connection with sensitization to the hapten diphenylcyclopropenone (DPC). The receptors stem from a man aged 40-49 years with alopecia areata. Some clones in this sample may be carry-over from other donors' samples.

Here the CDR3 reads CAIREGLNNEQFF. Written as DNA, the CDR3 is TGTGCCATCCGGGAGGGCCTTAACAATGAGCAGTTCTTC. The rearrangement uses TRBV10-3 and TRBJ2-1; the match to TRBD2 covers 8 bases. Germline V gene data show CDR1 as ENHRY and CDR2 as SYGVKD. Trimming cost V 8 bases and J 5 bases; bases outside gene matches: 5. This CDR3 contains 13 residues.

This chain uses TRBV28 with TRBJ1-2; 9 nucleotides align to TRBD1. J gave up 4 bases and V 4 bases, and 7 bases lay outside the gene matches. Germline V gene sequence: CDR1 MDHEN, CDR2 SYDVKM. CDR3 length equals 15 residues. The CDR3 DNA reads as TGTGCCAGCAGTTCCCCGACAGGGGGAAGCTATGGCTACACCTTC. Amino acids: CASSSPTGGSYGYTF.

This clonotype appeared a few times. The rearrangement uses TRBV28 and TRBJ1-3; D is perhaps TRBD1 (5 bases). Trimming took 4 bases from V and 4 from J, leaving 14 bases between them. The CDR3 spans 15 residues. Per the germline V gene, CDR1 is MDHEN and CDR2 is SYDVKM. As DNA, the CDR3 is TGTGCCAGCAGTTCTCCCGGGACGAACGGAAACACCATATATTTT. Translating gives CASSSPGTNGNTIYF. Complete variable domain (other parts from reference TRBV28 and TRBJ1-3): DVKVTQSSRYLVKRTGEKVFLECVQDMDHENMFWYRQDPGLGLRLIYFSYDVKMKEKGDIPEGYSVSREKKERFSLILESASTNQTSMYLCASSSPGTNGNTIYFGEGSWLTVV.

This clonotype turned up a few times. This sequence joins TRBV2 and TRBJ1-5, with D possibly TRBD1 on 6 matching bases. Per the germline V gene, CDR1 is SNHLY and CDR2 is FYNNEI. CDR3 size: 15 residues. The germline V and J ends were trimmed by 1 base and 5 bases, with 12 bases remaining between them. CDR3 sequence (DNA): TGTGCCAGCAGTGAAGGGGGCAGGGGACATCAGCCCCAGCATTTT. It specifies CASSEGGRGHQPQHF.

The chain couples TRBV18 to TRBJ2-1; 12 bases are shared with TRBD1. In germline, CDR1 is KGHSH, CDR2 LQKENI. This CDR3 region has 15 residues. V lost 5 bases to trimming and J lost 7 bases; unmatched junction nucleotides: 6. CDR3 bases: TGTGCCAGCTCATCCCGGGACAGGGGGCGAAATGAGCAGTTCTTC. It is translated as CASSSRDRGRNEQFF.

This clonotype was recorded a few times. The genes are TRBV24-1 and TRBJ2-3; TRBD2 matches at 11 bases. The V gene's germline CDR1 is KGHDR and CDR2 SFDVKD. With V trimmed by 4 bases and J by 2 bases, 7 bases remained unmatched. This CDR3 region has 17 residues. The chain's CDR3 is CATSEEGLAVDTDTQYF. The DNA for the CDR3 is TGTGCCACCAGTGAGGAGGGACTAGCGGTAGACACAGATACGCAGTATTTT.

This clonotype has only a few counts. The chain uses TRBV20-1 and TRBJ2-2; no reliable D call. Germline CDR1 reads DFQATT; CDR2 reads SNEGSKA (reference sequence). The CDR3 runs 14 residues. V lost 6 bases and J lost 3, with 14 bases in between. As DNA, the CDR3 is TGCAGTGCCCAAGGGCCGTTCGACACCGGGGAGCTGTTTTTT. The encoded protein is CSAQGPFDTGELFF.

The chain couples TRBV5-5 to TRBJ2-1; a weak D match, TRBD1 (5 bases). Trimming cost V 5 bases and J 7 bases, with 10 bases left between them. Looked up from germline, CDR1 is SGHKS and CDR2 is YYEKEE (reference sequence). The CDR3 runs to 12 residues. Written as DNA, the CDR3 is TGTGCCAGCAGTTGGGGCCTTAATGAGCAGTTCTTC. Amino acids: CASSWGLNEQFF.

Only a few counts were recorded for this clonotype. The V and J genes are TRBV27 and TRBJ2-3; D gene ambiguous. Trimming shortened V by 7 bases and J by 7 bases, and 15 bases separated the two germline ends. Per germline, CDR1 MNHEY and CDR2 SMNVEV (reference sequence). CDR3 length: 13 residues. Here the CDR3 DNA reads TGTGCCAGCATGGCATCCGCTGGCCATACGCAGTATTTT. It yields the protein CASMASAGHTQYF.

The chain links TRBV29-1 to TRBJ2-2; D gene unclear. This CDR3 contains 13 residues. Germline loops: CDR1 SQVTM, CDR2 ANQGSEA. V was cut by 5 bases and J by 10 bases, with 17 bases left in between. The CDR3 bases are TGCAGCGTTCACACTTCGAGCTTAACGGAGCTGTTTTTT. Translation gives CSVHTSSLTELFF.

This clonotype was recorded a few times. This chain links TRBV10-3 with TRBJ2-3; D remains unclear. This CDR3 comprises 14 residues. Germline values: CDR1 ENHRY, CDR2 SYGVKD. V lost 4 bases, J lost 6 bases, and 14 bases lay in between. CDR3 protein: CAISGSEFWDTQYF. As DNA, the CDR3 is TGTGCCATCAGTGGATCTGAATTCTGGGATACGCAGTATTTT.

This clonotype was counted a few times. The chain combines TRBV29-1 with TRBJ2-5; no definite D call. V shed 3 bases and J shed 1 base, with 0 bases lying between them. The CDR3 has 10 residues. Germline V gene data show CDR1 as SQVTM and CDR2 as ANQGSEA. The CDR3, as DNA: TGCAGCGTTGACCAAGAGACCCAGTACTTC. Translated: CSVDQETQYF.

J is TRBJ1-2 and V is TRBV5-6; D unclear. V lost 4 bases and J lost 4, with 14 bases in between. CDR3 length: 14 amino acids. Germline V gene sequence: CDR1 SGHDT, CDR2 YYEEEE. The CDR3 sequence: CASSGRNEGYGYTF. In DNA, the CDR3 is TGTGCCAGCAGCGGGAGGAACGAGGGCTATGGCTACACCTTC.

This clonotype occurred a few times. The chain couples TRBV12-3 or TRBV12-4 to TRBJ1-1, with unresolved D. The ends were cut back, 2 bases at V and 5 bases at J, with 9 bases in the middle. The CDR3 extends over 13 amino acids. CDR3 loop: CASSLLGRTEAFF. Here the CDR3 DNA reads TGTGCCAGCAGTTTACTGGGGAGAACTGAAGCTTTCTTT.

The rearrangement joins TRBV24-1 to TRBJ1-2; 8 nucleotides match TRBD1. This CDR3 is built from 12 residues. Trimming took 9 bases from V and 7 from J; bases not matched to a gene: 6. The germline gives CDR1 KGHDR, CDR2 SFDVKD. The CDR3: CATPGGASGYTF. As DNA, the CDR3 is TGTGCCACCCCAGGGGGCGCGAGTGGCTACACCTTC.

The chain employs TRBV5-1 and TRBJ1-2, with a possible D match to TRBD1 (6 bases). The CDR3 loop spans 16 amino acids. Trimming took off 4 bases at V and 4 bases at J, with 20 bases between the two ends. CDR1 is SGHRS and CDR2 is YFSETQ in the germline V gene. The CDR3 bases are TGCGCCAGCAGCGAAAGGGGGACCTTTTACTCCTATGGCTACACCTTC. Translation: CASSERGTFYSYGYTF.

This clonotype has more than one count but fewer than ten. The chain is built from TRBV2 and TRBJ2-2; no clear D. The CDR3 covers 14 residues. V was pared by 4 bases and J by 4 bases, with 10 bases between. Germline values: CDR1 SNHLY, CDR2 FYNNEI. The CDR3 protein is CASSGSIVTGELFF. CDR3 DNA sequence: TGTGCCAGCAGTGGCAGTATCGTCACCGGGGAGCTGTTTTTT.

CDR3 nucleotides: TGTGCCACCACTACCGGGACTAGCGGGGGAACCGGGGAGCTGTTTTTT. It is translated as CATTTGTSGGTGELFF. The chain carries TRBV24-1 and TRBJ2-2, with 14 bases lining up with TRBD2. This CDR3 region has 16 residues. The J segment lost 5 bases and the V segment lost 8 bases, leaving 6 bases of the junction unmatched. The germline CDR1 and CDR2 sequences are KGHDR and SFDVKD.

DNA for the CDR3: TGCGCCAGCAGCCAAGATTTAACGGGGTGGGGAGTTCAATACAATGAGCAGTTCTTC. It encodes CASSQDLTGWGVQYNEQFF. This chain joins TRBV4-3 and TRBJ2-1, with D possibly TRBD2 on 5 matching bases. CDR3 size: 19 residues. Per germline, CDR1 LGHNA and CDR2 YSLEER. Trimming cost V 0 bases and J 4 bases, with 22 bases left between them.

This chain links TRBV18 with TRBJ1-1, with D tentatively TRBD1 (6 bases). The CDR3 consists of 13 residues. The V end was cut by 3 bases, the J end by 8 bases, with 13 bases between. In germline, CDR1 is KGHSH, CDR2 LQKENI. This CDR3 is CASSPDVGAEAFF. CDR3 DNA sequence: TGTGCCAGCTCACCCGATGTGGGGGCGGAAGCTTTCTTT.

The gene calls are TRBV6-2 or TRBV6-3 and TRBJ2-7; no firm D call. Germline loops: CDR1 MNHEY, CDR2 SVGEGT. V was cut by 5 bases and J by 3 bases, with 17 bases left in between. There are 15 residues in the CDR3. The CDR3: CASSPCRVFIYEQYV. The CDR3 nucleotides are TGTGCCAGCAGTCCCTGCCGGGTCTTTATCTACGAGCAGTACGTC.

The V and J genes are TRBV5-1 and TRBJ2-7, with 14 bases aligning to TRBD2. The CDR3 spans 17 residues. Trimming removed 5 bases from V and 0 bases from J; junction bases left unmatched: 7. Germline V gene lookup returns CDR1 SGHRS and CDR2 YFSETQ. The CDR3, as DNA: TGCGCCAGCAGTCGGACTAGCGGGAGGTTAAGCTCCTACGAGCAGTACTTC. This codes for CASSRTSGRLSSYEQYF.

The V gene is TRBV9, the J gene TRBJ2-5, with unresolved D. Trimming cost V 0 bases and J 5 bases, with 8 bases left between them. This CDR3 is built from 13 residues. From germline, CDR1 is SGDLS and CDR2 YYNGEE. CDR3 residues: CASSVAVRETQYF. CDR3 bases: TGTGCCAGCAGCGTAGCGGTCCGTGAGACCCAGTACTTC.

The chain uses TRBV4-3 and TRBJ2-1; 9 nucleotides match TRBD2. The V and J ends lost 0 bases and 2 bases, in that order; junction bases with no gene match: 8. Germline V gene sequence: CDR1 LGHNA, CDR2 YSLEER. The CDR3 has 18 amino acids. The CDR3 is CASSQDRLAGYTYNEQFF. The CDR3 nucleotides read TGCGCCAGCAGCCAAGACCGGCTAGCGGGATATACCTACAATGAGCAGTTCTTC.

The chain couples TRBV24-1 to TRBJ2-1; the match to TRBD1 covers 10 bases. This CDR3 comprises 16 residues. Looked up from germline, CDR1 is KGHDR and CDR2 is SFDVKD. The V gene end was trimmed by 3 bases and the J gene end by 5 bases; junction bases not matched to a gene: 6. In DNA form, the CDR3 reads TGTGCCACCAGTGATACCCGGGACAGGGGAGACAATGAGCAGTTCTTC. As protein: CATSDTRDRGDNEQFF.

This clonotype was seen a handful of times. The chain carries TRBV7-6 and TRBJ1-1, with D perhaps TRBD1 (6 bases). Trimming cost V 3 bases and J 9 bases, with 8 bases left between them. This CDR3 is 11 amino acids long. Germline assignment: CDR1 SGHVS and CDR2 FNYEAQ. CDR3 in amino acids: CASSLGGKAFF. DNA of the CDR3: TGTGCCAGCAGCTTGGGGGGCAAAGCTTTCTTT.

This clonotype turned up a few times. The chain's CDR3 is CASSFSLSEAFF. The CDR3 bases are TGTGCCAGCAGCTTTTCGCTGTCTGAAGCTTTCTTT. The chain has TRBV7-9 and TRBJ1-1; no clear D gene. This CDR3 has 12 residues. V lost 3 bases and J 6 bases, leaving 8 bases between the germline ends. Germline-derived CDR1 and CDR2 are SEHNR and FQNEAQ (reference sequence).